This TCR beta chain emerged from a study of T-cell memory formation after mild COVID-19 (dated by TCRdb to about 2021). With regard to the full study: TCR sequence clusters from the two donors were largely donor specific. Two young, previously healthy adult volunteers, one female and one male, were included in the cohort. In two donors, T-cell clones that expanded and contracted after mild COVID-19 were tracked by sequencing TCRalpha and TCRbeta repertoires over time. The full study reports these points: Contracting CD4+ clones appeared mostly in the CM and EM memory subsets, whereas CD8+ clones were enriched in EMRA. Some responding clones were detected in pre-infection memory, which suggested that pre-existing cross-reactive memory T cells had joined the SARS-CoV-2 response. Balanced CD4/CD8 phenotypes were observed for clones contracting from day 15 to 85, whereas a bias towards CD4+ was observed for a second wave of clones expanding from day 15 to 37. Only two mild cases were covered in the study, and larger cohorts including severe cases with pre-infection samples were considered necessary. SARS-CoV-2 specificity was not confirmed for the second-wave clones peaking on day 37.

Ficoll-Paque density gradient centrifugation was the method used to isolate PBMCs. This clonotype was recorded once. The specificity of this receptor is unknown. No base qualities exist here, and no much larger clone lies one base off it. One read alone makes for weak evidence. Via the germline V gene (reference sequence), CDR1 is LNHNV and CDR2 YYDKDF. The V and J ends are trimmed by 2 bases and 3 bases, leaving 19 bases between them. Including the terminal cysteine and phenylalanine, the CDR3 comprises 17 residues. Kept here is only the CDR3 DNA, which spans 51 bases and is read in frame from base 1. The instrument given in TCRdb is Illumina NovaSeq 6000. TCRalpha and TCRbeta cDNA libraries were built by 5'RACE with constant-segment primers, adding sample barcodes and unique molecular identifiers. RNA was extracted from every sample with Trizol reagent. Amplification of the libraries took two PCR steps, and the second step added a second sample barcode plus Illumina TruSeq adapters. Sequencing of libraries was performed on an Illumina NovaSeq with 2 x 150 bp paired-end reads. Processing in the source paper ran as follows. Reads were demultiplexed and collapsed into UMI-guided consensus sequences with migec v1.2.7. Using mixcr v2.1.11, UMI consensuses were aligned to TRA and TRB V and J templates and then assembled into clonotypes. A clonotype was counted as expanded or contracted only if both edgeR and NoisET called the change significant, with noise models trained on biological replicates. For edgeR calls, the cutoffs were a false discovery rate-adjusted p below 0.01 and a log2 fold-change threshold of 1. As an exploratory analysis of dynamics, max-normalized trajectories of the 1000 most abundant clonotypes were examined with PCA combined with hierarchical clustering. Separately sequenced CD4+ and CD8+ repertoires were used to assign the CD4 or CD8 phenotype of responding clones. TCRdb handled the public reads itself, with Q25 trimming in fastp and clone calling in MiXCR, and kept productive beta chains. Each entry is one CDR3 protein sequence, shown with its most common DNA and genes. V and J calls and clone size were set by TCRdb, not the authors. The sample table holds about 140,000 distinct CDR3 sequences, of which 11% to 15% were seen once. The top ten clonotypes cover about 26% of the sample.

The source of this sequence is an adult woman who had mild COVID-19 (a few samples of this study predate the infection). The sample titles of this study are shuffled in the database, so cell type and time point are left out; the donor was told from shared clones. The sample taken for sequencing was PBMCs or a T cell subset sorted from them (not recorded which). The chain is made from TRBV15 and TRBJ1-2; the D gene cannot be named for sure. The DNA sequence reads TGTGCCACCAGCAGACCCATCAACGGACCTGAGGACTATGGCTACACCTTC. This sequence encodes CATSRPINGPEDYGYTF. The variable domain in full, with residues beyond the CDR3 obtained from the reference TRBV15 and TRBJ1-2 genes, is DAMVIQNPRYQVTQFGKPVTLSCSQTLNHNVMYWYQQKSSQAPKLLFHYYDKDFNNEADTPDNFQSRRPNTSFCFLDIRSPGLGDTAMYLCATSRPINGPEDYGYTFGSGTRLTVV.